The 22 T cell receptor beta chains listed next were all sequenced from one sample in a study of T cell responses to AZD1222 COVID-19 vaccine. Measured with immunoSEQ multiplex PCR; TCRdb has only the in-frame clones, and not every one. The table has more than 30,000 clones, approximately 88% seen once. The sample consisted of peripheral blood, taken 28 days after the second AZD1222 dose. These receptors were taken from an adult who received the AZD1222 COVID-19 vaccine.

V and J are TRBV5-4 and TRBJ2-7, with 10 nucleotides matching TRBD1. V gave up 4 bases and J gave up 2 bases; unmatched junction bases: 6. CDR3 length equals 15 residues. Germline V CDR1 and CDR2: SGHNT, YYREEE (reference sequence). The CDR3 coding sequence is TGTGCCAGCAGCCCGGCCGGGACAGGGGCCTACGAGCAGTACTTC. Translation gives CASSPAGTGAYEQYF. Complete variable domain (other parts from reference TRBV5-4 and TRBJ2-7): ETGVTQSPTHLIKTRGQQVTLRCSSQSGHNTVSWYQQALGQGPQFIFQYYREEENGRGNFPPRFSGLQFPNYSSELNVNALELDDSALYLCASSPAGTGAYEQYFGPGTRLTVT.

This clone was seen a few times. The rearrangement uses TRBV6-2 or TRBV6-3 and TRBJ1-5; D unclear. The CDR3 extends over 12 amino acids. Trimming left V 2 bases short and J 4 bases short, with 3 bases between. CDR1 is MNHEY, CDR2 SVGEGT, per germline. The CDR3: CASSYRNQPQHF. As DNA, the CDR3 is TGTGCCAGCAGTTACAGAAATCAGCCCCAGCATTTT.

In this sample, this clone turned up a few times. Here the CDR3 reads CATSGGDYGYTF. The CDR3 DNA sequence: TGTGCCACCTCCGGTGGGGACTATGGCTACACCTTC. This chain joins TRBV24-1 and TRBJ1-2; no clear D. V lost 9 bases and J lost 3, with 10 bases in between. Germline V gene sequence: CDR1 KGHDR, CDR2 SFDVKD. This CDR3 contains 12 residues.

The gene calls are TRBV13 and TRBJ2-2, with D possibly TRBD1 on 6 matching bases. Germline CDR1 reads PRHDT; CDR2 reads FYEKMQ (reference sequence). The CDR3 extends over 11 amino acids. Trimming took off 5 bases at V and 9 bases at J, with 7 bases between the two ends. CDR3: CASSQGRELFF. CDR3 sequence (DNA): TGTGCCAGCAGCCAGGGGAGGGAGCTGTTTTTT.

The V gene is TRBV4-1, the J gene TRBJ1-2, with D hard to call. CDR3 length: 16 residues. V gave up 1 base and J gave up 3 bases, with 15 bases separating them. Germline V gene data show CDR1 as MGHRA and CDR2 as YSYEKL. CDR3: CASSQVQSVTHYGYTF. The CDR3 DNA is TGCGCCAGCAGCCAAGTGCAATCCGTGACCCACTATGGCTACACCTTC.

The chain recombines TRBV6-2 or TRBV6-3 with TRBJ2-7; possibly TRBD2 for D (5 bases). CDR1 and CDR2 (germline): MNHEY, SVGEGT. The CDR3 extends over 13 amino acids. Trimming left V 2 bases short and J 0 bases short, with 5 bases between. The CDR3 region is CASSYLASYEQYF. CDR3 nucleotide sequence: TGTGCCAGCAGTTACCTAGCCTCCTACGAGCAGTACTTC.

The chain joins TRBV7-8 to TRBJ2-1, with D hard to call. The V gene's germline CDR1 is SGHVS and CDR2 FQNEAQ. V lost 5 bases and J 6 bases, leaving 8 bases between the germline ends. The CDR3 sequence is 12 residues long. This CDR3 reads CASSPSINEQFF. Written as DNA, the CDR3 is TGTGCCAGCAGCCCGAGCATCAATGAGCAGTTCTTC. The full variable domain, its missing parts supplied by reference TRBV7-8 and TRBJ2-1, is GAGVSQSPRYKVAKRGQDVALRCDPISGHVSLFWYQQALGQGPEFLTYFQNEAQLDKSGLPSDRFFAERPEGSVSTLKIQRTQQEDSAVYLCASSPSINEQFFGPGTRLTVL.

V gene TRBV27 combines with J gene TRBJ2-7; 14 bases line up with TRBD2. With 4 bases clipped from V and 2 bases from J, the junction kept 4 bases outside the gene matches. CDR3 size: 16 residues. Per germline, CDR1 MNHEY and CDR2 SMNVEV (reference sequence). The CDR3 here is CASSSRTSGGPYEQYF. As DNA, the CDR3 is TGTGCCAGCAGTTCCCGGACTAGCGGGGGGCCCTACGAGCAGTACTTC.

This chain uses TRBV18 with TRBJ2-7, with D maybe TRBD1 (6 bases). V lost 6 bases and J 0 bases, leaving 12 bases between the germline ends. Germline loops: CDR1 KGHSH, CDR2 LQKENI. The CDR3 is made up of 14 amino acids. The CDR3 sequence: CASSPGTSSYEQYF. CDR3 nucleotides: TGTGCCAGCTCCCCCGGGACAAGCTCCTACGAGCAGTACTTC.

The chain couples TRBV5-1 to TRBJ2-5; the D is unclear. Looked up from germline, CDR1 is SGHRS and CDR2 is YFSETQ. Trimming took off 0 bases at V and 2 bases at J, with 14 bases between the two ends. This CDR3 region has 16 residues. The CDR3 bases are TGCGCCAGCAGCTTGGATTTAGCCGCCGGACAAGAGACCCAGTACTTC. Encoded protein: CASSLDLAAGQETQYF.

DNA of the CDR3: TGTGCCAGCAGCTCCCGCGGGTCCGGTAACTCCTATAATTCACCCCTCCACTTT. Its translation: CASSSRGSGNSYNSPLHF. V usage is TRBV7-6 and J usage is TRBJ1-6; no clear D. V lost 4 bases to trimming and J lost 0 bases, with 16 bases between them. From germline, CDR1 is SGHVS and CDR2 FNYEAQ. The CDR3 contains 18 residues.

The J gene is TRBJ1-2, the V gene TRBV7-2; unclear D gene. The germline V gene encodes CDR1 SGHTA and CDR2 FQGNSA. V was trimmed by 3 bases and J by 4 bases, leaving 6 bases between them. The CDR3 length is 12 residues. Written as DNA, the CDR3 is TGTGCCAGCAGCTTGAATAGCTATGGCTACACCTTC. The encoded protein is CASSLNSYGYTF.

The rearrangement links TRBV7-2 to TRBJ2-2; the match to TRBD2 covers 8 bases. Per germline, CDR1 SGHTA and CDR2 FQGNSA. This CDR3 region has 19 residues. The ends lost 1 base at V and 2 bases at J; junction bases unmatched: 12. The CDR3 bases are TGTGCCAGCAGCTTAGTTGGTACTAGCGGACTCCTAAACACCGGGGAGCTGTTTTTT. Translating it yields CASSLVGTSGLLNTGELFF.

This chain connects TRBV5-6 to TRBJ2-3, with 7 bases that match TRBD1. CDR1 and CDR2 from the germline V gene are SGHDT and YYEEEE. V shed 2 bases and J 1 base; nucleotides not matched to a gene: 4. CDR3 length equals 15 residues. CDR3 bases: TGTGCCAGCAGCTTACCCGGGACAGGCACAGATACGCAGTATTTT. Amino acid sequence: CASSLPGTGTDTQYF.

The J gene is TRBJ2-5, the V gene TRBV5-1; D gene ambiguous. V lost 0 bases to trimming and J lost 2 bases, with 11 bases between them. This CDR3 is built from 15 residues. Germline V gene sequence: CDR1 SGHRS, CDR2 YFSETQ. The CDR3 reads CASSLDRVGQETQYF. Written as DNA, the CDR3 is TGCGCCAGCAGCTTGGACCGGGTAGGTCAAGAGACCCAGTACTTC. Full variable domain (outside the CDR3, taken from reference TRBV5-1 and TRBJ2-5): KAGVTQTPRYLIKTRGQQVTLSCSPISGHRSVSWYQQTPGQGLQFLFEYFSETQRNKGNFPGRFSGRQFSNSRSEMNVSTLELGDSALYLCASSLDRVGQETQYFGPGTRLLVL.

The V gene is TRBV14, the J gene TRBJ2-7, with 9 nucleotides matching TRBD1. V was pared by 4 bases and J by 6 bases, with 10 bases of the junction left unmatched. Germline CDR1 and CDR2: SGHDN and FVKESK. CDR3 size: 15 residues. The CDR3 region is CASSPIGDRDPEQYF. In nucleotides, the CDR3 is TGTGCCAGCAGCCCAATCGGGGACAGGGATCCCGAGCAGTACTTC. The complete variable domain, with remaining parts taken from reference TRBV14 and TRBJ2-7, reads EAGVTQFPSHSVIEKGQTVTLRCDPISGHDNLYWYRRVMGKEIKFLLHFVKESKQDESGMPNNRFLAERTGGTYSTLKVQPAELEDSGVYFCASSPIGDRDPEQYFGPGTRLTVT.

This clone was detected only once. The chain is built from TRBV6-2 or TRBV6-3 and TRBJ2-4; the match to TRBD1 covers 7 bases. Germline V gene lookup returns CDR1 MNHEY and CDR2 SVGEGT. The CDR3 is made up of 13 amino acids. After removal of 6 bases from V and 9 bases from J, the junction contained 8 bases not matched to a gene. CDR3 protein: CASSLQGFGIQYF. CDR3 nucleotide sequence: TGTGCCAGCAGCCTACAGGGGTTTGGCATTCAGTACTTC.

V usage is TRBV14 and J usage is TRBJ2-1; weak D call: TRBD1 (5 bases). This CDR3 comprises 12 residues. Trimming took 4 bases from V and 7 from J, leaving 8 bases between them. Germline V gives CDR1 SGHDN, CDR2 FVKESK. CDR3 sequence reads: CASSPRANEQFF. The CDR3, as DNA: TGTGCCAGCAGCCCCAGGGCTAATGAGCAGTTCTTC.

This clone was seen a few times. As DNA, the CDR3 is TGTGCCAGCAGCCAAGGACTAGCGGGGGACAATATCTACAATGAGCAGTTCTTC. Its protein product is CASSQGLAGDNIYNEQFF. The chain employs TRBV4-2 and TRBJ2-1, with 12 nucleotides matching TRBD2. This CDR3 is 18 amino acids long. The V gene's germline CDR1 is LGHNA and CDR2 YNFKEQ. With 1 base clipped from V and 3 bases from J, the junction kept 7 bases outside the gene matches.

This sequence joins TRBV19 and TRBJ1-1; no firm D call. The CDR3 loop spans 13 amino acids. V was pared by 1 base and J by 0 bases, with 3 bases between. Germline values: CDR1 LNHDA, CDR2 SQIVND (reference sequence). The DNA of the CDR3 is TGTGCCAGTAGTATAGGAATGAACACTGAAGCTTTCTTT. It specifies CASSIGMNTEAFF.

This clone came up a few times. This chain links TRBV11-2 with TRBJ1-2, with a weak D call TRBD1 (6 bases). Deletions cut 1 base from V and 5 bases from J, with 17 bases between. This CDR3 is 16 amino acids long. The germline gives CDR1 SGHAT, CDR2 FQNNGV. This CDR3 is CASSLGTRQDLYGYTF. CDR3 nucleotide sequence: TGTGCCAGCAGCTTAGGAACGCGACAGGATCTTTATGGCTACACCTTC.

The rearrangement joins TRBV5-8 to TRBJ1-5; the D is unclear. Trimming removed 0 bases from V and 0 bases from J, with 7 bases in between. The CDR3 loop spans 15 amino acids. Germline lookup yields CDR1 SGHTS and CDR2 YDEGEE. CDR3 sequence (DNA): TGTGCCAGCAGCTTGGGCCTACTTAGCAATCAGCCCCAGCATTTT. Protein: CASSLGLLSNQPQHF.